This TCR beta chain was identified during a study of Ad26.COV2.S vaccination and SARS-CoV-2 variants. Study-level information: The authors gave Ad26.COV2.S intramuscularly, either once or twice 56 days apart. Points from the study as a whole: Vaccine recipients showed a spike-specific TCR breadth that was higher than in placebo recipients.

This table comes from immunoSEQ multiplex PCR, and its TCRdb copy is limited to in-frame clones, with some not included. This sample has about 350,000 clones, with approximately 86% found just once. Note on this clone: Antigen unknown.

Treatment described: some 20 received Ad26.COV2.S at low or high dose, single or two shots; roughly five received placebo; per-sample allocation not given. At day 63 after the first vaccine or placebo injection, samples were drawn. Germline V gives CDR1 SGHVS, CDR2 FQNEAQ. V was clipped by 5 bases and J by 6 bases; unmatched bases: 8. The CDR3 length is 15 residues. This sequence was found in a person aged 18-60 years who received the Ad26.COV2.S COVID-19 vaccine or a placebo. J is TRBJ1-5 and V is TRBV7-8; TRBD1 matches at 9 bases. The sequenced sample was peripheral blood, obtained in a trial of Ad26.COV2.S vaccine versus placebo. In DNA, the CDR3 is TGTGCCAGCAGCAGCAACCGGGACAGGGTTCAGCCCCAGCATTTT. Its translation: CASSSNRDRVQPQHF.